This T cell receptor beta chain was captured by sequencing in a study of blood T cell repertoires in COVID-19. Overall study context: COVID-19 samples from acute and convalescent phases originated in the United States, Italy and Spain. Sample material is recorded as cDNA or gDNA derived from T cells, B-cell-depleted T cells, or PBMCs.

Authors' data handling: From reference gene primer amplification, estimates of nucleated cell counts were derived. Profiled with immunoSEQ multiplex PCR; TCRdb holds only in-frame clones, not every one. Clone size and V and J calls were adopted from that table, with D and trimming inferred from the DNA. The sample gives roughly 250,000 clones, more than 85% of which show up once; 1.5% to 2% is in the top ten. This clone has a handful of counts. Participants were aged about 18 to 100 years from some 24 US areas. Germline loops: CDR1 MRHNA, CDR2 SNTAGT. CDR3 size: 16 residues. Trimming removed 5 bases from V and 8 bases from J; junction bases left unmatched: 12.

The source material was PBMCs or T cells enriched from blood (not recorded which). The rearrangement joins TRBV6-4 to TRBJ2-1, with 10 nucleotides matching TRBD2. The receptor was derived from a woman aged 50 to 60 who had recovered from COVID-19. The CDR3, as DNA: TGTGCCAGCAGTAAATCCGGGACTAGCGTCGGGGATGAGCAGTTCTTC. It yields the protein CASSKSGTSVGDEQFF.